Each of the 16 T cell receptor beta chains below was sequenced from the same sample in a study of identical twins. TCRdb re-called the 5' RACE reads through MiXCR, storing one row per CDR3 protein. The table records a few hundred thousand distinct CDR3 sequences, more than 8% of them present only once. The same sample was also studied in work on yellow fever vaccine responses in identical twins.

The sample comprised CD8+ T cells sorted from blood. The receptors shown here come from a young woman in good health.

This clonotype was detected many times. The chain is built from TRBV5-1 and TRBJ2-7, with 8 nucleotides matching TRBD2. In germline, CDR1 is SGHRS, CDR2 YFSETQ. CDR3 length: 14 residues. The junction had 6 bases not matched to a gene; V was cut back by 2 bases and J by 5 bases. The CDR3 region has the DNA TGCGCCAGCAGCTTCAGCGGGGGTGCCCACGAGCAGTACTTC. Translated: CASSFSGGAHEQYF.

This clonotype was observed many times. V usage is TRBV3-1 and J usage is TRBJ2-7; D is possibly TRBD1 (5 bases). The CDR3 has 14 residues. Germline V gives CDR1 LGHDT, CDR2 YNNKEL (reference sequence). Deletions cut 0 bases from V and 3 bases from J, with 9 bases between. The CDR3 DNA sequence: TGTGCCAGCAGCCAAGAAAGGGGTTTCTACGAGCAGTACTTC. Its translation is CASSQERGFYEQYF.

The chain couples TRBV2 to TRBJ2-7; D gene uncertain. Between the trimmed V and J ends, which lost 9 bases and 2 bases, there was a span of 17 bases. The CDR3 has 14 residues. Germline-derived CDR1 and CDR2 are SNHLY and FYNNEI. The CDR3 nucleotides are TGTGCCAGTACCATGACACGATCTACCTACGAGCAGTACTTC. Translated, it gives CASTMTRSTYEQYF.

This clonotype has a count of ten or more. The chain couples TRBV28 to TRBJ2-7; 7 bases agree with TRBD1. CDR3 length: 15 amino acids. V shed 3 bases and J 6 bases; nucleotides not matched to a gene: 11. Germline lookup yields CDR1 MDHEN and CDR2 SYDVKM. This CDR3 is CASSFRGQLRGEQYF. CDR3 nucleotides: TGTGCCAGCAGTTTTAGGGGACAGCTGAGGGGCGAGCAGTACTTC. The variable domain in full, with the rest retrieved from reference TRBV28 and TRBJ2-7, is DVKVTQSSRYLVKRTGEKVFLECVQDMDHENMFWYRQDPGLGLRLIYFSYDVKMKEKGDIPEGYSVSREKKERFSLILESASTNQTSMYLCASSFRGQLRGEQYFGPGTRLTVT.

V gene TRBV27 combines with J gene TRBJ2-1; D not certain. The V gene's germline CDR1 is MNHEY and CDR2 SMNVEV (reference sequence). The CDR3 is 15 residues long. Trimming took off 5 bases at V and 11 bases at J, with 22 bases between the two ends. The CDR3 DNA reads as TGTGCCAGCAGTCCTCAGACTGGGAATCGGATGAAGCAGTTCTTC. This codes for CASSPQTGNRMKQFF.

The chain uses TRBV12-3 or TRBV12-4 and TRBJ1-1; D call uncertain. V was clipped by 6 bases and J by 1 base, with 12 bases between them. This CDR3 region has 14 residues. The CDR3 DNA follows: TGTGCCAGCAGCCCCGGTTTAGGGAACACTGAAGCTTTCTTT. Its protein product is CASSPGLGNTEAFF.

This chain connects TRBV7-8 to TRBJ2-1; a weak D match, TRBD1 (5 bases). Germline assignment: CDR1 SGHVS and CDR2 FQNEAQ. With 6 bases removed from V and 8 bases from J, the gap between germline ends came to 14 bases. This CDR3 comprises 13 residues. The CDR3 DNA follows: TGTGCCAGCAGTTTAACTCAGGGCTATGAGCAGTTCTTC. It yields the protein CASSLTQGYEQFF.

The gene calls are TRBV13 and TRBJ1-2; D call uncertain. CDR3 size: 14 residues. The V end lost 5 bases, the J end lost 6 bases, and 16 bases lay between the germline ends. Per germline, CDR1 PRHDT and CDR2 FYEKMQ (reference sequence). CDR3 DNA: TGTGCCAGCAGCACGGGGAGCTCCTCGGATGGCTACACCTTC. Translating it yields CASSTGSSSDGYTF.

This chain joins TRBV2 and TRBJ2-2; 9 bases align to TRBD1. Germline V gene sequence: CDR1 SNHLY, CDR2 FYNNEI. J lost 5 bases, V lost 6 bases, and 7 bases had no gene match. The CDR3 has 15 amino acids. The CDR3, as DNA: TGTGCCAGCAGCGCCCGGGACAGGGAAACCGGGGAGCTGTTTTTT. It is translated as CASSARDRETGELFF.

Many counts were recorded for this clonotype. The chain couples TRBV4-2 to TRBJ1-2, with no clear D. V lost 0 bases and J lost 5, with 13 bases in between. CDR1 is LGHNA, CDR2 YNFKEQ, per germline. The CDR3 extends over 15 amino acids. DNA for the CDR3: TGTGCCAGCAGCCAAGATCTGGAGGGAGATTATGGCTACACCTTC. As protein: CASSQDLEGDYGYTF.

At least ten counts were recorded for this clonotype. This chain uses TRBV27 with TRBJ2-7; the D is unclear. This CDR3 is 15 amino acids long. V was clipped by 3 bases and J by 0 bases, with 12 bases between them. Looked up from germline, CDR1 is MNHEY and CDR2 is SMNVEV (reference sequence). CDR3 DNA sequence: TGTGCCAGCAGTTTTTCCACTTACAGCTCCTACGAGCAGTACTTC. This translates into CASSFSTYSSYEQYF.

The chain carries TRBV2 and TRBJ1-2; TRBD1 matches at 9 bases. The CDR3 runs 13 residues. Per germline, CDR1 SNHLY and CDR2 FYNNEI. The V segment lost 10 bases and the J segment 7 bases; nucleotides outside the gene matches: 10. The CDR3 loop is CAILGDRVFGYTF. CDR3 DNA: TGTGCCATCCTAGGGGACAGGGTATTTGGCTACACCTTC.

The J gene is TRBJ2-3, the V gene TRBV20-1, with a possible D match to TRBD2 (6 bases). CDR3 length: 15 residues. V was trimmed by 3 bases and J by 2 bases, leaving 15 bases between them. Germline CDR1 DFQATT, CDR2 SNEGSKA (reference sequence). The CDR3 here is CSARAWRDLTDTQYF. The CDR3 DNA reads as TGCAGTGCTAGGGCCTGGCGGGATCTCACAGATACGCAGTATTTT.

J is TRBJ2-1 and V is TRBV6-5; no reliable D call. The germline V gene has CDR1 MNHEY and CDR2 SVGAGI. V lost 3 bases and J 4 bases, leaving 13 bases between the germline ends. This CDR3 contains 15 residues. The CDR3 region is CASSYGPTPYNEQFF. DNA of the CDR3: TGTGCCAGCAGTTATGGCCCGACGCCGTACAATGAGCAGTTCTTC.

V is TRBV28 and J is TRBJ2-1, with D unresolved. This CDR3 contains 17 residues. Germline CDR1 is MDHEN and CDR2 is SYDVKM. With 6 bases removed from V and 2 bases from J, the gap between germline ends came to 20 bases. In DNA form, the CDR3 reads TGTGCCAGCAGAAGAATCCGTGGCGCGGCTACCTACAATGAGCAGTTCTTC. Translation gives CASRRIRGAATYNEQFF.

This clonotype was observed at least ten times. The chain uses TRBV20-1 and TRBJ2-3; D ambiguous. The CDR3 consists of 12 residues. Germline-derived CDR1 and CDR2 are DFQATT and SNEGSKA (reference sequence). Between the trimmed V and J ends, which lost 3 bases and 6 bases, there was a span of 10 bases. This CDR3 is CSASFGLDTQYF. For the CDR3, the DNA is TGCAGTGCTAGTTTCGGGCTGGATACGCAGTATTTT.